Given below is one TCR beta chain in context. This entry is derived from a study of PD-L1 blockade in urothelial cancer. Study details: Twenty-five of 29 patients were males with bladder-origin urothelial cancer.

The time point denotes: peripheral blood 6 weeks after treatment start. Each patient gave between 1 and 8 samples of peripheral blood mononuclear cells, which were collected pretreatment and during treatment. CDR3 size: 14 residues. The ends were cut back, 7 bases at V and 5 bases at J, with 14 bases in the middle. CDR1 LNHDA and CDR2 SQIVND come from the germline V gene (reference sequence). Clones were read by immunoSEQ multiplex PCR, and TCRdb kept only the in-frame ones, dropping some. Counted here are some 75,000 clones, around 90% occurring once; the ten biggest clones make up about 0.87%. V usage is TRBV19 and J usage is TRBJ2-2; TRBD2 might be the D (6 bases). This clonotype originated in a woman aged 80 or older with urothelial cancer. Material: PBMCs, obtained around atezolizumab (anti-PD-L1) treatment. CDR3 nucleotides: TGTGCCAGTAAGAGGAGGGGTCGGACCGGGGAGCTGTTTTTT. It is translated as CASKRRGRTGELFF. Variable domain in full (rest from reference TRBV19 and TRBJ2-2): DGGITQSPKYLFRKEGQNVTLSCEQNLNHDAMYWYRQDPGQGLRLIYYSQIVNDFQKGDIAEGYSVSREKKESFPLTVTSAQKNPTAFYLCASKRRGRTGELFFGEGSRLTVL.